A selection of T cell receptor beta chains follows, all from one sample in a study of blood T cell repertoires in COVID-19. The table came from immunoSEQ multiplex PCR; TCRdb's copy has only in-frame clones and leaves some out. The sample consists of approximately 29,000 clones, approximately 91% of them appearing once. Sequenced material: peripheral blood. The origin of the receptors is a human donor with active COVID-19. The donor label of this sample is uncertain. CDR3s include the opening cysteine and the closing phenylalanine or tryptophan. Fields, in order: V gene, CDR3 protein.

TRBV29-1 CSVLLTGMNQPQHF
TRBV7-6 CASSLVGTSGGARSDTQYF
TRBV7-3 CASSPMTGAEAFF
TRBV14 CASSLAGTYNEKLFF
TRBV11-2 CASSFGSGVGRETQYF
TRBV4-3 CASSQDTDRNEKLFF
TRBV25-1 CASRLGIREAEAFF
TRBV6-6 CASSIYTDTQYF
TRBV11-2 CASSLATGLSGNTIYF
TRBV4-2 CASSQGLAGDPYNEQFF
TRBV28 CASSLMEQGLGNYEQYF
TRBV7-9 CASRGQFQETQYF
TRBV18 CASYSGGASVNEQFF
TRBV7-8 CASSLVLSGTSYYEQYF
TRBV3-1/TRBV3-2 CASSRRLQSSYNEQFF
TRBV7-3 CASSLGGQKPQHF
TRBV7-6 CASSPGGTNEKLFF
TRBV7-2 CASSLVPATNEKLFF
TRBV5-4 CASSKTGGGAQPDTQYF
TRBV6-2/TRBV6-3 CASGLGTYSYEQYF
TRBV6-5 CASSYAGGPPRTQYF
TRBV7-2 CASSLAWGSDTQYF
TRBV3-1/TRBV3-2 CASSRGPLSSGGNEQFF
TRBV6-5 CASSPRVGRRNTIYF
TRBV7-8 CASALGTGGADEQYF
TRBV28 CASSRGGGGNTEAFF
TRBV7-9 CASSLQGNMNTEAFF
TRBV11-2 CASSFSRSTDTQYF
TRBV3-1/TRBV3-2 CASSQERVTRNEQFF
TRBV4-1 CASSQVPGSHEQYF
TRBV5-6 CASSSVQGRAGELFF
TRBV19 CASSTEGQGDTEAFF
TRBV2 CASSSLPGQSKFF
TRBV20-1 CSAASSYEQYF
TRBV25-1 CASSEELTRGNQPQHF
TRBV4-3 CASSQEGPASYNEQFF
TRBV6-5 CASSYSIAEQPQHF
TRBV28 CASSTAEGKRPYEQYF
TRBV11-2 CASSFPSNTEAFF
TRBV18 CASSLSTDTQYF
TRBV3-1/TRBV3-2 CASSQDSKPSSSGYGYTF
TRBV3-1/TRBV3-2 CASSQDSHPNYGYTF
TRBV11-2 CASSLNGLRGGQGPGELFF
TRBV7-3 CASSPGTGAHEQFF
TRBV13 CASSPRQGGYEQYF
TRBV4-1 CASSPRAGGYGYTF
TRBV5-1 CASSLRQGTDTQYF
TRBV6-2/TRBV6-3 CASSYAGKEGYEQYF
TRBV3-1/TRBV3-2 CASSPGGITEAFF
TRBV6-5 CASSQKGLAGGEQYF
TRBV11-2 CASSSTTGKEETQYF
TRBV11-2 CASSFRASNYGYTF
TRBV5-4 CASRKGLAGGENTDTQYF
TRBV27 CASSSLRAGAPSQYF
TRBV27 CASSKDRGRLNTEAFF
TRBV19 CASSIAGKETQYF
TRBV6-6 CASSPSQGAMFEAFF
TRBV4-2 CASSLSGLAGSDTQYF